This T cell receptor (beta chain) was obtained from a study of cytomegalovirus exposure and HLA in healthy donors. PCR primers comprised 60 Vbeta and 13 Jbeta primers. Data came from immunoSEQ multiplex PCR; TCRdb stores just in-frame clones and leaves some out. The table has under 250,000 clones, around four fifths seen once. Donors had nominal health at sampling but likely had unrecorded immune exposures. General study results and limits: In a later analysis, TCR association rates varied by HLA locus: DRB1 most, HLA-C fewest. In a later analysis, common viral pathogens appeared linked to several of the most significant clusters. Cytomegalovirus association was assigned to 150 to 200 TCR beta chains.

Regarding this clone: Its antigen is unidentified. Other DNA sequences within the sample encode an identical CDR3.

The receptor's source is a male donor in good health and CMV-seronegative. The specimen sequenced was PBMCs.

Here the CDR3 DNA reads TGTGCCAGCAGTTATTCAACAGCAACTAATGAAAAACTGTTTTTT. It encodes CASSYSTATNEKLFF. J is TRBJ1-4 and V is TRBV6-5; no clear D gene. Germline V gene data show CDR1 as MNHEY and CDR2 as SVGAGI. The CDR3 contains 15 residues. V lost 3 bases to trimming and J lost 0 bases, with 8 bases between them.